The 26 T cell receptor beta chains below come from one sample, sequenced in a study of cytomegalovirus exposure and HLA in healthy donors. Researchers ran the PCR with 60 Vbeta and 13 Jbeta primers. Repertoires were generated with immunoSEQ multiplex PCR, while TCRdb's copy carries only in-frame clones and drops some. In the table there are about 130,000 clones, roughly 88% of which are singletons. The sequenced material came from PBMCs. The receptors derive from a man in his fifties or sixties in good health and CMV-seronegative.

The rearrangement uses TRBV4-3 and TRBJ2-7; TRBD1 aligns across 7 bases. The CDR3 is 13 residues long. Germline CDR1 is LGHNA and CDR2 is YSLEER. The V segment lost 3 bases and the J segment 3 bases; nucleotides outside the gene matches: 2. DNA for the CDR3: TGCGCCAGCAGCCAGTACAGGGGCTACGAGCAGTACTTC. Its protein is CASSQYRGYEQYF.

Only one count was recorded for this clone. The chain joins TRBV5-1 to TRBJ1-1; D gene ambiguous. The CDR3 sequence is 13 residues long. Per the germline V gene, CDR1 is SGHRS and CDR2 is YFSETQ. Trimming cost V 0 bases and J 4 bases, with 7 bases left between them. CDR3 in amino acids: CASSLAPGTEAFF. Written as DNA, the CDR3 is TGCGCCAGCAGCTTGGCCCCGGGCACTGAAGCTTTCTTT.

This CDR3 reads CASSPSLAGSTDTQYF. CDR3 nucleotide sequence: TGTGCCAGCAGTCCATCATTAGCGGGGAGCACAGATACGCAGTATTTT. V gene TRBV6-6 combines with J gene TRBJ2-3; 8 bases fit TRBD2. The J segment lost 0 bases and the V segment lost 5 bases, leaving 7 bases of the junction unmatched. CDR3 length: 16 amino acids. Germline lookup yields CDR1 MNHNY and CDR2 SVGAGI (reference sequence).

This clone was found once. The rearrangement links TRBV2 to TRBJ2-7; D is unclear. CDR1 is SNHLY, CDR2 FYNNEI, per germline. The CDR3 length is 12 residues. V lost 5 bases to trimming and J lost 0 bases, with 5 bases between them. CDR3 residues: CASSPNSYEQYF. CDR3 nucleotides: TGTGCCAGCAGTCCTAACTCCTACGAGCAGTACTTC.

The chain employs TRBV12-5 and TRBJ1-6; D gene uncertain. The CDR3 is 14 residues long. V lost 5 bases to trimming and J lost 10 bases, with 15 bases between them. From germline, CDR1 is LGHNT and CDR2 FRNRAP. The CDR3 loop reads CASGTAFTSSPLHF. CDR3 DNA: TGTGCTAGTGGTACAGCGTTTACTAGCTCACCCCTCCACTTT.

The chain couples TRBV7-9 to TRBJ2-5, with a possible D match to TRBD2 (5 bases). The CDR3 sequence is 16 residues long. Per the germline V gene, CDR1 is SEHNR and CDR2 is FQNEAQ (reference sequence). V dropped 2 bases and J dropped 0 bases, with 13 bases sitting between them. Here the CDR3 reads CASSLRVVGNQETQYF. In DNA form, the CDR3 reads TGTGCCAGCAGCTTAAGGGTCGTCGGGAACCAAGAGACCCAGTACTTC.

The chain carries TRBV2 and TRBJ2-7; D is possibly TRBD1 (5 bases). V was cut by 6 bases and J by 0 bases, with 15 bases left in between. The CDR3 covers 15 residues. Per the germline V gene, CDR1 is SNHLY and CDR2 is FYNNEI. The CDR3 here is CASSRQLLPSYEQYF. As DNA, the CDR3 is TGTGCCAGCAGCAGACAGTTACTCCCCTCCTACGAGCAGTACTTC.

The chain employs TRBV6-1 and TRBJ1-4, with no clear D. This CDR3 is built from 17 residues. Germline assignment: CDR1 MNHNS and CDR2 SASEGT. Between the trimmed V and J ends, which lost 2 bases and 0 bases, there was a span of 13 bases. DNA of the CDR3: TGTGCCAGCAGTGAACAACCTCGGTTTGCAACTAATGAAAAACTGTTTTTT. It specifies CASSEQPRFATNEKLFF.

The rearrangement uses TRBV5-4 and TRBJ1-1; D is possibly TRBD1 (6 bases). The CDR3 contains 14 residues. Germline V gives CDR1 SGHNT, CDR2 YYREEE (reference sequence). The V end was cut by 4 bases, the J end by 1 base, with 11 bases between. CDR3 amino acids: CASSPGQRNTEAFF. The CDR3 coding sequence is TGTGCCAGCAGCCCCGGACAGAGGAACACTGAAGCTTTCTTT.

The chain carries TRBV4-3 and TRBJ2-3, with 13 bases lining up with TRBD2. The CDR3 loop spans 20 amino acids. Germline assignment: CDR1 LGHNA and CDR2 YSLEER. The trim removed 0 bases at V and 0 bases at J, leaving 9 bases unmatched. The CDR3 nucleotides are TGCGCCAGCAGCCAAGACCAGGGACTAGCGGGGCGGTCTAGCACAGATACGCAGTATTTT. Its protein product is CASSQDQGLAGRSSTDTQYF.

The V call is TRBV2, the J call TRBJ2-5; D not resolved. CDR3 size: 11 residues. The V end was cut by 11 bases, the J end by 5 bases, with 12 bases between. Per germline, CDR1 SNHLY and CDR2 FYNNEI. This CDR3 reads CALKIEETQYF. In DNA form, the CDR3 reads TGTGCCTTAAAAATAGAGGAGACCCAGTACTTC.

V gene TRBV30 combines with J gene TRBJ2-7; D may be TRBD1 (5 bases). V shed 3 bases and J shed 7 bases, with 16 bases lying between them. Germline CDR1 GTSNPN, CDR2 SVGIG (reference sequence). The CDR3 length is 13 residues. Here the CDR3 DNA reads TGTGCCTGGAGGGGCAGGGCACGAACGGAGCAGTACTTC. This gives the protein CAWRGRARTEQYF.

This rearrangement joins TRBV6-5 to TRBJ2-7; D remains unclear. The CDR3 runs to 14 residues. The V end lost 0 bases, the J end lost 6 bases, and 12 bases lay between the germline ends. Germline V CDR1 and CDR2: MNHEY, SVGAGI. CDR3 nucleotides: TGTGCCAGCAGTTACTCGGGCTCGGTCCGCGAGCAGTACTTC. Its translation: CASSYSGSVREQYF.

The chain is built from TRBV7-8 and TRBJ2-5; 7 nucleotides match TRBD1. In germline, CDR1 is SGHVS, CDR2 FQNEAQ. This CDR3 spans 15 amino acids. V lost 0 bases to trimming and J lost 5 bases; unmatched junction nucleotides: 6. The DNA of the CDR3 is TGTGCCAGCAGCTTAGCTCAGGGGGATTGGGAGACCCAGTACTTC. Translating it yields CASSLAQGDWETQYF.

V gene TRBV7-9 combines with J gene TRBJ1-4, with D unclear. The CDR3 has 17 amino acids. V lost 1 base and J 0 bases, leaving 12 bases between the germline ends. CDR1 is SEHNR and CDR2 is FQNEAQ in the germline V gene (reference sequence). For the CDR3, the DNA is TGTGCCAGCAGCTTAGGCAGGAACCCCGCAACTAATGAAAAACTGTTTTTT. Protein sequence: CASSLGRNPATNEKLFF.

The chain employs TRBV15 and TRBJ1-3; TRBD1 is a possible D gene (5 bases). Germline values: CDR1 LNHNV, CDR2 YYDKDF (reference sequence). The germline V and J ends were trimmed by 2 bases and 0 bases, with 20 bases remaining between them. This CDR3 region has 19 residues. The CDR3 here is CATSRWGGGVGRSGNTIYF. Written as DNA, the CDR3 is TGTGCCACCAGCAGATGGGGGGGAGGGGTCGGTCGCTCTGGAAACACCATATATTTT.

V and J are TRBV30 and TRBJ2-3; 9 bases fit TRBD2. There are 20 residues in the CDR3. J was trimmed by 0 bases and V by 2 bases; bases with no gene match: 18. From germline, CDR1 is GTSNPN and CDR2 SVGIG (reference sequence). CDR3 DNA sequence: TGTGCCTGGAGTTCAATGGGCGGGGGGGCGGACTCCTCTAGCACAGATACGCAGTATTTT. This codes for CAWSSMGGGADSSSTDTQYF. Based on the CDR3 plus reference TRBV30 and TRBJ2-3, the full variable domain is SQTIHQWPATLVQPVGSPLSLECTVEGTSNPNLYWYRQAAGRGLQLLFYSVGIGQISSEVPQNLSASRPQDRQFILSSKKLLLSDSGFYLCAWSSMGGGADSSSTDTQYFGPGTRLTVL.

This rearrangement joins TRBV7-3 to TRBJ2-5; 12 bases match TRBD2. Germline V lookup: CDR1 SGHTA, CDR2 FQGTGA. The CDR3 sequence is 15 residues long. Trimming removed 5 bases from V and 5 bases from J; junction bases left unmatched: 6. The CDR3 bases are TGTGCCAGCAGCCTATCCGGGACTAGCGGGGAGACCCAGTACTTC. This encodes CASSLSGTSGETQYF. The whole variable domain, filled in from reference TRBV7-3 and TRBJ2-5, reads GAGVSQTPSNKVTEKGKYVELRCDPISGHTALYWYRQSLGQGPEFLIYFQGTGAADDSGLPNDRFFAVRPEGSVSTLKIQRTERGDSAVYLCASSLSGTSGETQYFGPGTRLLVL.

For this clone: An end of the junction does not agree with germline; a read error may underlie this. The gene calls are TRBV2 and TRBJ1-6, with D maybe TRBD1 (5 bases). Germline V CDR1 and CDR2: SNHLY, FYNNEI. The CDR3 consists of 15 residues. CDR3 residues: CASNEQASYNSPLHF. In nucleotides, the CDR3 is TGTGCCAGCAATGAACAGGCCTCCTATAATTCACCCCTCCACTTT.

The chain employs TRBV6-6 and TRBJ1-1; unclear D gene. The CDR3 runs to 13 residues. Germline CDR1 reads MNHNY; CDR2 reads SVGAGI (reference sequence). For the CDR3, the DNA is TGTGCGAGTGCGTTCCCTTTGAACACTGAAGCTTTCTTT. Translated: CASAFPLNTEAFF.

The rearrangement joins TRBV7-3 to TRBJ2-5; 8 positions agree with TRBD2. CDR1 is SGHTA and CDR2 is FQGTGA in the germline V gene. CDR3 length equals 14 residues. J gave up 2 bases and V 3 bases, and 2 bases lay outside the gene matches. This chain's CDR3 is CASSFSGEQETQYF. The CDR3 region has the DNA TGTGCCAGCAGCTTTAGCGGGGAGCAAGAGACCCAGTACTTC.

The gene calls are TRBV7-2 and TRBJ2-1, with 11 nucleotides matching TRBD2. Germline assignment: CDR1 SGHTA and CDR2 FQGNSA. This CDR3 has 12 amino acids. V lost 2 bases and J lost 12; bases outside the gene matches: 0. DNA of the CDR3: TGTGCCAGCAGCTTACTAGCGGGGGGGCAGTTCTTC. Residues: CASSLLAGGQFF.

This clone appeared a few times. This chain joins TRBV5-1 and TRBJ2-7; unclear D gene. The length of the CDR3 is 13 residues. Germline lookup yields CDR1 SGHRS and CDR2 YFSETQ. Trimming removed 5 bases from V and 4 bases from J, with 13 bases in between. In DNA, the CDR3 is TGCGCCAGCAGAAGAGACGGGTTTTACGAGCAGTACTTC. As protein: CASRRDGFYEQYF.

The chain is built from TRBV5-6 and TRBJ1-2, with 7 nucleotides matching TRBD1. V lost 0 bases to trimming and J lost 4 bases; unmatched junction nucleotides: 6. This CDR3 region has 15 residues. CDR1 is SGHDT and CDR2 is YYEEEE in the germline V gene. The CDR3 DNA sequence: TGTGCCAGCAGCTTGGGAGGGGGCGCGTTCTATGGCTACACCTTC. As protein: CASSLGGGAFYGYTF. Together with reference TRBV5-6 and TRBJ1-2, the CDR3 gives the full variable domain: DAGVTQSPTHLIKTRGQQVTLRCSPKSGHDTVSWYQQALGQGPQFIFQYYEEEERQRGNFPDRFSGHQFPNYSSELNVNALLLGDSALYLCASSLGGGAFYGYTFGSGTRLTVV.

The chain recombines TRBV7-9 with TRBJ2-3, with 7 bases lining up with TRBD2. The germline V gene has CDR1 SEHNR and CDR2 FQNEAQ (reference sequence). The CDR3 sequence is 13 residues long. Unmatched junction bases numbered 2, after V lost 5 bases and J lost 3 bases. Written as DNA, the CDR3 is TGTGCCAGCAGCGGGGGGGGGACAGATACGCAGTATTTT. Translation gives CASSGGGTDTQYF. Supplemented by reference TRBV7-9 and TRBJ2-3, the full variable domain reads DTGVSQNPRHKITKRGQNVTFRCDPISEHNRLYWYRQTLGQGPEFLTYFQNEAQLEKSRLLSDRFSAERPKGSFSTLEIQRTEQGDSAMYLCASSGGGTDTQYFGPGTRLTVL.

The chain recombines TRBV29-1 with TRBJ2-7; TRBD1 matches at 7 bases. J lost 2 bases, V lost 7 bases, and 5 bases had no gene match. The CDR3 length is 12 residues. The V gene's germline CDR1 is SQVTM and CDR2 ANQGSEA. CDR3 sequence: CSAKTGTYEQYF. CDR3 bases: TGCAGCGCTAAGACAGGGACCTACGAGCAGTACTTC.